The 17 T cell receptor beta chains below were found in one sample sequenced in a study of long-term antiretroviral therapy in people with HIV. It was version v3.0 of the immunoSEQ assay that was run at survey level. Profiled with immunoSEQ multiplex PCR; TCRdb holds only in-frame clones, not every one. This sample yields tens of thousands of clones, of which 70% to 90% are seen a single time; about 5.3% belongs to the top ten. Sequenced material: unsorted PBMCs, taken just over 2.7 years before starting antiretroviral therapy. These receptors were collected from a woman aged 30 to 39 with HIV.

CDR3 residues: CASSLQTGFANEKLFF. CDR3 in DNA: TGTGCCAGCAGCTTGCAGACAGGGTTCGCTAATGAAAAACTGTTTTTT. This chain connects TRBV5-8 to TRBJ1-4; TRBD1 aligns across 7 bases. The CDR3 is made up of 16 amino acids. Germline CDR1 is SGHTS and CDR2 is YDEGEE. The V segment lost 1 base and the J segment 3 bases; nucleotides outside the gene matches: 6.

The V gene is TRBV30, the J gene TRBJ1-4; D may be TRBD1 (5 bases). V lost 0 bases to trimming and J lost 8 bases, with 10 bases between them. The CDR3 has 13 amino acids. CDR1 GTSNPN and CDR2 SVGIG come from the germline V gene (reference sequence). CDR3 loop: CAWSVMGREKLFF. CDR3 nucleotides: TGTGCCTGGAGTGTAATGGGGCGAGAAAAACTGTTTTTT.

The rearrangement links TRBV2 to TRBJ2-1; no clear D gene. This CDR3 contains 9 residues. Germline V gene data show CDR1 as SNHLY and CDR2 as FYNNEI. V lost 8 bases to trimming and J lost 9 bases, with 5 bases between them. The CDR3 nucleotides are TGTGCCAGCGGCAGTGAGCAGTTCTTC. The encoded protein is CASGSEQFF.

The V gene is TRBV11-2, the J gene TRBJ1-2, with D tentatively TRBD1 (5 bases). V shed 0 bases and J shed 8 bases, with 10 bases lying between them. This CDR3 is 13 amino acids long. Germline CDR1 is SGHAT and CDR2 is FQNNGV. In nucleotides, the CDR3 is TGTGCCAGCAGCTTAGAGGCAGGGAGGGGCTACACCTTC. Translated: CASSLEAGRGYTF.

The chain joins TRBV2 to TRBJ1-2, with a possible D match to TRBD1 (5 bases). The CDR3 contains 13 residues. V shed 7 bases and J shed 10 bases, with 19 bases lying between them. Germline CDR1 is SNHLY and CDR2 is FYNNEI. CDR3 DNA sequence: TGTGCCAGCACCACTTCGGGGGTAATTGTCTACACCTTC. Translation: CASTTSGVIVYTF.

The chain uses TRBV6-4 and TRBJ1-2; D is unclear. The CDR3 is made up of 13 amino acids. V dropped 2 bases and J dropped 1 base, with 5 bases sitting between them. Per germline, CDR1 MRHNA and CDR2 SNTAGT. Here the CDR3 reads CASSDGLNYGYTF. The CDR3 DNA reads as TGTGCCAGCAGTGACGGCCTTAACTATGGCTACACCTTC.

The chain has TRBV4-1 and TRBJ1-5; 7 bases line up with TRBD1. Germline loops: CDR1 MGHRA, CDR2 YSYEKL. The length of the CDR3 is 14 residues. The trim removed 1 base at V and 6 bases at J, leaving 3 bases unmatched. This chain's CDR3 is CASSQGQGGQPQHF. CDR3 DNA sequence: TGCGCCAGCAGCCAAGGACAGGGAGGTCAGCCCCAGCATTTT.

The chain is built from TRBV7-2 and TRBJ2-4; TRBD2 matches 13 bases. The CDR3 has 18 amino acids. The germline V gene has CDR1 SGHTA and CDR2 FQGNSA. V lost 4 bases and J lost 6; bases outside the gene matches: 12. DNA for the CDR3: TGTGCCAGCAGCTCCCGGACTAGCGGGGGCCCTAGGGGAAACATTCAGTACTTC. Protein sequence: CASSSRTSGGPRGNIQYF.

The chain combines TRBV30 with TRBJ2-1, with 9 bases fitting TRBD1. The CDR3 totals 14 residues. Germline loops: CDR1 GTSNPN, CDR2 SVGIG (reference sequence). V shed 0 bases and J 7 bases; nucleotides not matched to a gene: 4. The CDR3 DNA sequence: TGTGCCTGGAGTGTAATACAGGGGGCTAATGAGCAGTTCTTC. Translating it yields CAWSVIQGANEQFF.

The CDR3, as DNA: TGCAGTGCTAGTTACGGAACAGCCCCGTATTTT. This codes for CSASYGTAPYF. The chain carries TRBV20-1 and TRBJ2-3; D remains ambiguous. This CDR3 has 11 residues. Between the trimmed V and J ends, which lost 3 bases and 14 bases, there was a span of 15 bases. Germline-derived CDR1 and CDR2 are DFQATT and SNEGSKA (reference sequence).

The chain joins TRBV6-5 to TRBJ1-1; TRBD1 agrees at 8 bases. V trimming: 6 bases; J trimming: 5 bases; junction bases outside the gene matches: 8. This CDR3 region has 14 residues. CDR1 and CDR2 from the germline V gene are MNHEY and SVGAGI. CDR3 nucleotide sequence: TGTGCCAGCAGCCCTGGACAGGGAGGGACTGAAGCTTTCTTT. Amino acids: CASSPGQGGTEAFF.

V and J are TRBV7-8 and TRBJ2-5; possibly TRBD1 for D (6 bases). Per germline, CDR1 SGHVS and CDR2 FQNEAQ. The CDR3 totals 15 residues. V was trimmed by 5 bases and J by 1 base, leaving 14 bases between them. Here the CDR3 reads CASSPLRGFQETQYF. The CDR3 DNA reads TGTGCCAGCAGCCCCCTCAGGGGTTTCCAAGAGACCCAGTACTTC.

This sequence joins TRBV14 and TRBJ2-7; D perhaps matches TRBD1 (6 bases). This CDR3 region has 14 residues. From germline, CDR1 is SGHDN and CDR2 FVKESK. V lost 4 bases, J lost 2 bases, and 12 bases lay in between. CDR3 protein: CASSLRDNTYEQYV. CDR3 coding DNA: TGTGCCAGCAGCCTCAGGGACAATACCTACGAGCAGTACGTC.

The V gene is TRBV6-5, the J gene TRBJ1-3, with D unclear. Per the germline V gene, CDR1 is MNHEY and CDR2 is SVGAGI. The CDR3 has 13 amino acids. The V end lost 10 bases, the J end lost 0 bases, and 10 bases lay between the germline ends. This CDR3 reads CATQSFSGNTIYF. For the CDR3, the DNA is TGTGCCACCCAGTCTTTCTCTGGAAACACCATATATTTT.

The rearrangement links TRBV10-3 to TRBJ1-2, with D possibly being TRBD1 (5 bases). This CDR3 is built from 14 residues. Trimming took 9 bases from V and 2 from J, leaving 16 bases between them. Germline-derived CDR1 and CDR2 are ENHRY and SYGVKD. The CDR3 region is CAIWGEWGNYGYTF. The DNA for the CDR3 is TGTGCCATTTGGGGGGAATGGGGAAACTATGGCTACACCTTC.

Only one count was recorded for this clone. The V gene is TRBV7-9, the J gene TRBJ2-7, with D possibly TRBD2 on 5 matching bases. V lost 1 base to trimming and J lost 0 bases, with 7 bases between them. Germline CDR1 and CDR2: SEHNR and FQNEAQ (reference sequence). The CDR3 extends over 14 amino acids. The CDR3 region is CASSLGRSSYEQYV. CDR3 DNA sequence: TGTGCCAGCAGCTTAGGGAGGAGCTCCTACGAGCAGTACGTC.

The CDR3 is CASSSRLAKSQETQYF. CDR3 bases: TGTGCCAGCAGTTCCAGACTAGCGAAGAGCCAAGAGACCCAGTACTTC. The chain joins TRBV27 to TRBJ2-5, with TRBD2 matching over 8 bases. V lost 4 bases to trimming and J lost 1 base; unmatched junction nucleotides: 8. The CDR3 covers 16 residues. Per germline, CDR1 MNHEY and CDR2 SMNVEV (reference sequence).